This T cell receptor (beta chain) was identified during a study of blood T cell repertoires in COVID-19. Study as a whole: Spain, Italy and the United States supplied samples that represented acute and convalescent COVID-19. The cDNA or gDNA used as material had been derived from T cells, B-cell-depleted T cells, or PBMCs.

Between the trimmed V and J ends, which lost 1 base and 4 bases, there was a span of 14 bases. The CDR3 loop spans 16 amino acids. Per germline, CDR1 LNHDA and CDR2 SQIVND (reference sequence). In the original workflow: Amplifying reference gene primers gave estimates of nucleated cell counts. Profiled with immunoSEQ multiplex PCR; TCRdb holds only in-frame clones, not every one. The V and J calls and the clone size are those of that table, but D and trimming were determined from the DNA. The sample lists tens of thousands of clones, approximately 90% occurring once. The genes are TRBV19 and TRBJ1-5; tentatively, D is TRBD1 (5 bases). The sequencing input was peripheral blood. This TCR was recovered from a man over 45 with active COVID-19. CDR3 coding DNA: TGTGCCAGTAGTATAGTAAGGGCACAGGCGAATCAGCCCCAGCATTTT. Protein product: CASSIVRAQANQPQHF.